These 11 T cell receptor beta chains originate from one sample sequenced in a study of blood T cell repertoires in COVID-19. Some clones are missing from TCRdb's copy, which holds only in-frame ones; the method was immunoSEQ multiplex PCR. The sample contains roughly 13,000 clones, approximately 86% of which appear only once. Sequences were obtained from peripheral blood. These receptors were obtained from a human donor in a cohort sampled during active COVID-19.

This chain uses TRBV5-4 with TRBJ2-1, with D perhaps TRBD2 (6 bases). There are 15 residues in the CDR3. The germline CDR1 and CDR2 sequences are SGHNT and YYREEE (reference sequence). The ends were cut back, 4 bases at V and 6 bases at J, with 17 bases in the middle. CDR3 sequence reads: CASSPSPGESNEQFF. In DNA, the CDR3 is TGTGCCAGCAGCCCCTCTCCGGGAGAGAGCAATGAGCAGTTCTTC.

This clone was seen a handful of times. This sequence joins TRBV21-1 and TRBJ2-7; the table calls TRBD2, which could not be checked here. TRBV21-1 is labeled a pseudogene. The CDR3 extends over 12 amino acids. The chain's CDR3 is CASSNLAGAQYF. As DNA, the CDR3 is TGTGCCAGCAGCAACTTAGCGGGAGCTCAGTACTTC.

V and J are TRBV28 and TRBJ2-2; D remains ambiguous. Germline-derived CDR1 and CDR2 are MDHEN and SYDVKM. V shed 5 bases and J shed 4 bases, with 23 bases lying between them. The length of the CDR3 is 18 residues. This chain's CDR3 is CASSPSARTIRGTGELFF. CDR3 DNA: TGTGCCAGCAGTCCTTCAGCGCGAACTATAAGAGGCACCGGGGAGCTGTTTTTT. Based on the CDR3 plus reference TRBV28 and TRBJ2-2, the full variable domain is DVKVTQSSRYLVKRTGEKVFLECVQDMDHENMFWYRQDPGLGLRLIYFSYDVKMKEKGDIPEGYSVSREKKERFSLILESASTNQTSMYLCASSPSARTIRGTGELFFGEGSRLTVL.

This clone occurred once. This chain uses TRBV6-2 or TRBV6-3 with TRBJ2-2; D unclear. The CDR3 is 14 residues long. Germline CDR1 reads MNHEY; CDR2 reads SVGEGT. The V end lost 8 bases, the J end lost 5 bases, and 15 bases lay between the germline ends. This chain's CDR3 is CASGRTTSTGELFF. CDR3 coding DNA: TGTGCCAGCGGCCGCACTACCTCGACCGGGGAGCTGTTTTTT.

J is TRBJ2-3 and V is TRBV2, with 9 bases that match TRBD2. Germline-derived CDR1 and CDR2 are SNHLY and FYNNEI. CDR3 length: 14 residues. V was pared by 11 bases and J by 4 bases, with 10 bases of the junction left unmatched. Here the CDR3 reads CAFNLGLASDTQYF. The CDR3 DNA follows: TGTGCCTTCAATCTGGGACTAGCTTCAGATACGCAGTATTTT.

The V gene is TRBV24-1, the J gene TRBJ1-2, with D possibly TRBD1 on 5 matching bases. The germline CDR1 and CDR2 sequences are KGHDR and SFDVKD. Trimming cost V 2 bases and J 1 base, with 10 bases left between them. The CDR3 totals 15 residues. This chain's CDR3 is CATSDSRQLNYGYTF. CDR3 bases: TGTGCCACCAGTGATTCCCGACAGCTTAACTATGGCTACACCTTC.

This clone is a singleton in its sample. The V call is TRBV27, the J call TRBJ2-7; 10 bases match TRBD2. The CDR3 covers 15 residues. Germline V gives CDR1 MNHEY, CDR2 SMNVEV (reference sequence). V shed 4 bases and J 4 bases; nucleotides not matched to a gene: 7. The CDR3 reads CASSSLAGEEYEQYF. Written as DNA, the CDR3 is TGTGCCAGCAGTTCTCTAGCGGGAGAGGAATACGAGCAGTACTTC.

The chain combines TRBV3-1 (or the pseudogene TRBV3-2) with TRBJ1-4; D unclear. Trimming removed 3 bases from V and 8 bases from J, with 10 bases in between. The CDR3 is 13 amino acids. CDR1 and CDR2 (germline): LGHDT, YNNKEL (reference sequence). The CDR3 reads CASSHPPGEKLFF. The DNA of the CDR3 is TGTGCCAGCAGCCATCCCCCGGGGGAAAAACTGTTTTTT.

The genes are TRBV6-4 and TRBJ2-1; D gene ambiguous. Trimming stripped 5 bases from V and 6 bases from J, with 8 bases between. The length of the CDR3 is 12 residues. Germline CDR1 reads MRHNA; CDR2 reads SNTAGT. CDR3 in DNA: TGTGCCAGCAGTACAAATGGCAATGAGCAGTTCTTC. Translating it yields CASSTNGNEQFF.

The chain couples TRBV28 to TRBJ2-1, with 12 bases lining up with TRBD2. The ends lost 4 bases at V and 4 bases at J; junction bases unmatched: 5. This CDR3 spans 16 amino acids. The germline gives CDR1 MDHEN, CDR2 SYDVKM. The CDR3 region has the DNA TGTGCCAGCAGTTCGCCCGGGACTAGCGGGTACAATGAGCAGTTCTTC. Residues: CASSSPGTSGYNEQFF.

This clone showed up just a few times. The chain couples TRBV4-1 to TRBJ2-2; D not certain. The V end lost 1 base, the J end lost 8 bases, and 11 bases lay between the germline ends. The germline V gene has CDR1 MGHRA and CDR2 YSYEKL. The length of the CDR3 is 14 residues. The CDR3 region is CASSQGLTNGELFF. The CDR3 coding sequence is TGCGCCAGCAGCCAAGGATTAACAAATGGGGAGCTGTTTTTT.